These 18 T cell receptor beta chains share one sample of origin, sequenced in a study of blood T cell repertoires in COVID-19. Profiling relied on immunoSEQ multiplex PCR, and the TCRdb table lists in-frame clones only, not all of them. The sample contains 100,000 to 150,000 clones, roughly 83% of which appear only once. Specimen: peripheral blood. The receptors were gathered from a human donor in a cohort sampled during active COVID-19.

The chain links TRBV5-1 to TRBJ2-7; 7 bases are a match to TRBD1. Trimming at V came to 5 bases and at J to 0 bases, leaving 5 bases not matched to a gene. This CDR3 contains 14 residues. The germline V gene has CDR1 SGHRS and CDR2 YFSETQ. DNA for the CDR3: TGCGCCAGCAGTACAGGGGTCGGCTCCTACGAGCAGTACTTC. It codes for CASSTGVGSYEQYF.

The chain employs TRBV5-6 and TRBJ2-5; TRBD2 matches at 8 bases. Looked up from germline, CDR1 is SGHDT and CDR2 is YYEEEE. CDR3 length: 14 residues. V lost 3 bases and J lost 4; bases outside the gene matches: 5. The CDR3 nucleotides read TGTGCCAGCAGCTCCGGGACTAGGGGAGAGACCCAGTACTTC. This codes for CASSSGTRGETQYF.

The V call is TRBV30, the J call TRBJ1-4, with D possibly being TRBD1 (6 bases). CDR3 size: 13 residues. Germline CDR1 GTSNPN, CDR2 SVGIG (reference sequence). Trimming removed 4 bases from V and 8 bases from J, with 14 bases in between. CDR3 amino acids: CAWMTGRDEKLFF. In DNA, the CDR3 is TGTGCCTGGATGACAGGTCGGGACGAAAAACTGTTTTTT.

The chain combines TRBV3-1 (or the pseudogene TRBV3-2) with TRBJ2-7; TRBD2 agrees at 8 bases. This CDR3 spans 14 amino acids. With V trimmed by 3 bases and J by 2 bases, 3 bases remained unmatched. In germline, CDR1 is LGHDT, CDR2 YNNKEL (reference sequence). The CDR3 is CASSHGRVTYEQYF. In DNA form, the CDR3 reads TGTGCCAGCAGCCACGGGAGGGTCACCTACGAGCAGTACTTC.

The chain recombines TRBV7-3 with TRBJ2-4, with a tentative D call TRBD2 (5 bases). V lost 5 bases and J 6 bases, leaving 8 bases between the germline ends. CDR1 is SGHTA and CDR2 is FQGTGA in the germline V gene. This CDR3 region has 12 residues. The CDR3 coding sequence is TGTGCCAGCAGCCCCGGAGGAAACATTCAGTACTTC. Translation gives CASSPGGNIQYF.

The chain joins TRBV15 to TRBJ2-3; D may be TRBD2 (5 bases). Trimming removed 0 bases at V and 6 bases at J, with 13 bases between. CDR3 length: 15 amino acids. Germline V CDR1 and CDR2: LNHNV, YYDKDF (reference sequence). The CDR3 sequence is CATSREGPLADTQYF. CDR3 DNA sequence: TGTGCCACCAGCAGAGAGGGTCCCCTAGCTGATACGCAGTATTTT.

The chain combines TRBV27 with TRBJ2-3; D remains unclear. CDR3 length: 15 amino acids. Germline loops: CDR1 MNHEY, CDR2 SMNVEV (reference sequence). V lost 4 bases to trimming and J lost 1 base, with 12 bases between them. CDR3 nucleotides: TGTGCCAGCAGTTACCTGAACACACGCACAGATACGCAGTATTTT. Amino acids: CASSYLNTRTDTQYF.

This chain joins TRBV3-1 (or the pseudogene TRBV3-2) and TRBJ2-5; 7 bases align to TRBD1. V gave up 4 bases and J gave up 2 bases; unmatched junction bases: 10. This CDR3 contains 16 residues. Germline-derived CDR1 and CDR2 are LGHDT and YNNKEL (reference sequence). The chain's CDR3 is CASSPTPGTAQETQYF. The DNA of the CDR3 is TGTGCCAGCAGCCCAACGCCGGGGACAGCTCAAGAGACCCAGTACTTC.

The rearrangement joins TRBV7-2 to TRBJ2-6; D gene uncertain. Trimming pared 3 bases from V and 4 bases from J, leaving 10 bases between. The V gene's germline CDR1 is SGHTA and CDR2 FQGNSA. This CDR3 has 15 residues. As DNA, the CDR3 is TGTGCCAGCAGCTTCTATTCCCCCGGGGCCAACGTCCTGACTTTC. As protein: CASSFYSPGANVLTF.

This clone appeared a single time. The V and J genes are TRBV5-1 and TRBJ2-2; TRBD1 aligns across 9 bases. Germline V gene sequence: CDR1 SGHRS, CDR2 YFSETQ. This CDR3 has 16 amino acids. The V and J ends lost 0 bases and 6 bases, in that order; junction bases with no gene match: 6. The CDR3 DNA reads TGCGCCAGCAGCTTGGCGAGACAGGGGGTAGCCGGGGAGCTGTTTTTT. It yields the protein CASSLARQGVAGELFF.

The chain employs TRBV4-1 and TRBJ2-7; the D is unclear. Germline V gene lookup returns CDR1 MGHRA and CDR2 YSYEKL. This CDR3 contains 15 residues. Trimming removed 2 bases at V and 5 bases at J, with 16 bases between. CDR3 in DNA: TGCGCCAGCAGCCAACTGGGTCAAAGGAGCCACGAGCAGTACTTC. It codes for CASSQLGQRSHEQYF.

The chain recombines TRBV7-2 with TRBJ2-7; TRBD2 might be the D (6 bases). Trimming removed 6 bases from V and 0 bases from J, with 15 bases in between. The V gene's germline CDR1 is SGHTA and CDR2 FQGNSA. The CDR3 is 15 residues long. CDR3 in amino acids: CASRTLAGTSYEQYF. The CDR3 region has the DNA TGTGCCAGCAGAACCCTCGCGGGAACCTCCTACGAGCAGTACTTC.

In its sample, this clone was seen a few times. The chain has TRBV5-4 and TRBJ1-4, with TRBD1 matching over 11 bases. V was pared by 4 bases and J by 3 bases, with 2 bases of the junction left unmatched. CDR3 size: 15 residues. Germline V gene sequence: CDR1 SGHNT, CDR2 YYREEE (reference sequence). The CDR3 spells CASSTGQGANEKLFF. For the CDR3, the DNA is TGTGCCAGCAGCACGGGACAGGGGGCTAATGAAAAACTGTTTTTT.

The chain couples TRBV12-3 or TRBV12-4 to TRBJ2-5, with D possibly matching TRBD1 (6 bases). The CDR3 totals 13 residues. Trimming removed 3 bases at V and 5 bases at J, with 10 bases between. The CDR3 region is CASSFNRAETQYF. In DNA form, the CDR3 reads TGTGCCAGCAGTTTTAACAGGGCGGAGACCCAGTACTTC.

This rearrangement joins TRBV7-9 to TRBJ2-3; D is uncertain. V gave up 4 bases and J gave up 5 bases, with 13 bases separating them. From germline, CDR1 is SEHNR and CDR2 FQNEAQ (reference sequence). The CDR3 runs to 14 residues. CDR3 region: CASSSTFRGDTQYF. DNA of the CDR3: TGTGCCAGCAGCTCCACATTCCGCGGAGATACGCAGTATTTT.

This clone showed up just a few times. CDR3 protein: CASSYLGTSGITDTQYF. CDR3 DNA: TGTGCCAGCAGTTACCTGGGGACTAGCGGGATAACAGATACGCAGTATTTT. J is TRBJ2-3 and V is TRBV6-2 or TRBV6-3; 13 bases agree with TRBD2. In germline, CDR1 is MNHEY, CDR2 SVGEGT. This CDR3 is 17 amino acids long. Trimming cost V 2 bases and J 3 bases; bases outside gene matches: 5.

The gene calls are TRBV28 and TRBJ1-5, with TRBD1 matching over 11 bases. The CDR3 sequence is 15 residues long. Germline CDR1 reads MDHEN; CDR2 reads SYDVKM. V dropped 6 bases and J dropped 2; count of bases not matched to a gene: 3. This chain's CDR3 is CASSPGQGGNQPQHF. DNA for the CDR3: TGTGCCAGCAGCCCGGGACAGGGGGGCAATCAGCCCCAGCATTTT.

CDR3 bases: TGTGCCAGCAGCCTCAGGACTAGCGGGAGTGTTTTGGAGACCCAGTACTTC. It is translated as CASSLRTSGSVLETQYF. V is TRBV3-1 (or the pseudogene TRBV3-2) and J is TRBJ2-5; 13 bases agree with TRBD2. The CDR3 length is 17 residues. The junction had 10 bases not matched to a gene; V was cut back by 4 bases and J by 5 bases. Per germline, CDR1 LGHDT and CDR2 YNNKEL (reference sequence).